This T cell receptor beta chain came from a study of blood T cell repertoires in COVID-19. Sequencing was performed with immunoSEQ multiplex PCR; in TCRdb, only in-frame clones are kept and a portion is missing. The sample carries approximately 280,000 clones, roughly 86% recorded once. This clone was counted once. Sequencing input: PBMCs or T cells enriched from blood (not recorded which). This receptor was obtained from a woman aged 18-30 years who had recovered from COVID-19.

The CDR3 nucleotides read TGTGCCAGCAGTTTGGTTAGCGGGGGTTACACAGATACGCAGTATTTT. Translating it yields CASSLVSGGYTDTQYF. This chain uses TRBV28 with TRBJ2-3; TRBD2 matches 9 bases. The trim removed 3 bases at V and 2 bases at J, leaving 6 bases unmatched. The length of the CDR3 is 16 residues. Germline CDR1 MDHEN, CDR2 SYDVKM.